This is a list of T cell receptor beta chains from one sample in a study of T cell responses to AZD1222 COVID-19 vaccine. Repertoires were generated with immunoSEQ multiplex PCR, while TCRdb's copy carries only in-frame clones and drops some. Of around 150,000 clones listed, almost 95% were seen once; the top ten hold approximately 3.8%. This specimen was peripheral blood, taken 28 days after the second AZD1222 dose. These TCRs come from an adult who received the AZD1222 COVID-19 vaccine. Each CDR3 is given with its conserved first and last residue. D genes are given only for firm matches.

d_call	v_call	j_call	cdr3_aa
TRBD1	TRBV7-9	TRBJ1-1	CASSTGQGVMNTEAFF
TRBD2	TRBV19	TRBJ2-1	CASTGPASGTMEQFF
-	TRBV9	TRBJ2-7	CASSVDTGADYEQYF
-	TRBV30	TRBJ2-5	CAWNMHTQETQYF
TRBD1	TRBV29-1	TRBJ2-7	CSVSQGPSYEQYF
-	TRBV6-6	TRBJ1-2	CASSDSSNYGYTF
-	TRBV2	TRBJ2-6	CASRVDNHSNVLTF
-	TRBV20-1	TRBJ1-1	CSAMLIQAFF
TRBD1	TRBV7-2	TRBJ2-7	CASSFGGQGAYEQYF
TRBD1	TRBV29-1	TRBJ2-7	CSVYPGTGGDEQYF
-	TRBV4-3	TRBJ1-4	CASSQVGRGNEKLFF
-	TRBV18	TRBJ1-1	CASSPFFGGGNTEAFF
-	TRBV28	TRBJ1-1	CASIVPGNTEAFF
TRBD2	TRBV28	TRBJ2-3	CASLGTSGKNTQYF
-	TRBV25-1	TRBJ2-2	CASGKGGELFF
-	TRBV12-3/TRBV12-4	TRBJ1-6	CASIETRNSPLHF
TRBD2	TRBV2	TRBJ2-7	CASSPGLAGGPAREQYF
TRBD1	TRBV5-1	TRBJ2-1	CASSRDRGYNEQFF
-	TRBV2	TRBJ1-5	CASSPVAGDQPQHF
-	TRBV30	TRBJ1-6	CAWSLAGLSYNSPLHF
-	TRBV7-2	TRBJ1-2	CASTLRGGKNGYTF
TRBD1	TRBV13	TRBJ1-4	CASSSAGGVEKLFF
TRBD1	TRBV5-1	TRBJ2-7	CASSLGRQGPRGEQYF
TRBD1	TRBV18	TRBJ2-2	CASSLFRDSNTGELFF
-	TRBV11-2	TRBJ1-2	CASSLLSGYGYTF
-	TRBV20-1	TRBJ1-1	CSARDAVEAFF
TRBD1	TRBV29-1	TRBJ1-1	CSARDRGPDTEAFF
-	TRBV2	TRBJ1-5	CASSMTVYSNQPQHF
-	TRBV6-2/TRBV6-3	TRBJ1-5	CASSPTGSRNQPQHF
-	TRBV12-3/TRBV12-4	TRBJ2-5	CASRLQIQETQYF
-	TRBV19	TRBJ1-1	CASSIDRGVAFF
-	TRBV2	TRBJ1-1	CASSGQPNTEAFF
-	TRBV6-5	TRBJ2-1	CASRYRRDNEQFF
TRBD1	TRBV4-3	TRBJ1-1	CASSQAGQGTRAFF
-	TRBV27	TRBJ1-1	CASSPTPRWFTEAFF
-	TRBV28	TRBJ1-2	CASSLVSFGKDDGYTF
TRBD1	TRBV7-9	TRBJ2-2	CASSRPAGTGSPNTGELFF
-	TRBV5-1	TRBJ1-2	CASSREDGNYGYTF
-	TRBV7-3	TRBJ2-7	CASSLEAPSSYEQYF
-	TRBV7-3	TRBJ2-3	CASSSDSTPTDTQYF
TRBD1	TRBV29-1	TRBJ2-7	CSVEVPGQGVWEQYF
-	TRBV14	TRBJ2-5	CASSHYKETQYF
TRBD1	TRBV10-2	TRBJ1-1	CASSGTGGNTEAFF
-	TRBV4-1	TRBJ1-5	CASSQKGGIQPQHF
-	TRBV11-2	TRBJ2-4	CASSLHLAKNIQYF